This T cell receptor beta chain was obtained from a study of CD8 T cells in cerebrospinal fluid in Alzheimer's disease. Study details: Clonal expansion of CSF T cells was measured with plate-based and droplet-based single-cell sequencing. Study-wide findings and caveats: Versus healthy subjects, Alzheimer's patients more often had clones of at least 3%. EBV-specific TCRs in cerebrospinal fluid reportedly do not establish a causal EBV–Alzheimer's link.

In terms of frequency, this clonotype is medium-sized. The target antigen is unknown. 10X single-cell V(D)J and 5' gene-expression libraries profiled CSF cells. Reanalyzing the 10x single-cell sequencing reads, TCRdb keeps one entry per CDR3 protein, without DNA. The sample is made up of about 520 distinct CDR3 sequences, and the top ten hold about 29% of it. CDR3 length: 12 residues. Germline CDR1 is LNHNV and CDR2 is YYDKDF (reference sequence). The chain recombines TRBV15 with TRBJ2-1. What was sequenced was cerebrospinal fluid. The TCR was taken from a human donor with Alzheimer's disease. CDR3 sequence: CATSTSDNEQFF.